Sequencing of this T cell receptor (beta chain) was carried out in a study of T cell repertoires in cytomegalovirus infection. Study as a whole: Based on public TCR beta signatures, there were indications of CMV infection and of a matching HLA type.

Via MiXCR, TCRdb re-called the reads, giving one row per CDR3 protein. The data show around 100,000 distinct CDR3 sequences, approximately 16% seen once. This clonotype was found many times. Germline CDR1 reads SGHTA; CDR2 reads FQGNSA. Trimming cost V 5 bases and J 5 bases, with 7 bases left between them. CDR3 length: 12 amino acids. This clonotype was obtained from a human donor in good health (CMV status not recorded). Some clones in this sample may be carry-over from other donors' samples. Sequenced sample: PBMCs. This chain connects TRBV7-2 to TRBJ2-1; D ambiguous. The CDR3 sequence: CASSPRNNEQFF. The CDR3, as DNA: TGTGCCAGCAGCCCTAGGAACAATGAGCAGTTCTTC. Full variable domain (outside the CDR3, taken from reference TRBV7-2 and TRBJ2-1): GAGVSQSPSNKVTEKGKDVELRCDPISGHTALYWYRQSLGQGLEFLIYFQGNSAPDKSGLPSDRFSAERTGGSVSTLTIQRTQQEDSAVYLCASSPRNNEQFFGPGTRLTVL.